This TCR beta chain was obtained from a study of technical replicates of blood from a handful of donors. Only in-frame clones appear in the TCRdb table, and some are missing; sequencing was by immunoSEQ multiplex PCR. The sample shows some 87,000 clones, 93% of them seen only once. The clonotype originates from a human donor in good health. The sequencing sample was made of T cells isolated from PBMCs.

This CDR3 reads CASSDPRSGQTGELFF. The CDR3 DNA reads TGTGCCAGCAGTGACCCCCGGTCAGGTCAAACCGGGGAGCTGTTTTTT. The chain uses TRBV25-1 and TRBJ2-2; D not resolved. The CDR3 loop spans 16 amino acids. Germline CDR1 MGHDK, CDR2 SYGVNS. V was trimmed by 3 bases and J by 5 bases, leaving 16 bases between them.